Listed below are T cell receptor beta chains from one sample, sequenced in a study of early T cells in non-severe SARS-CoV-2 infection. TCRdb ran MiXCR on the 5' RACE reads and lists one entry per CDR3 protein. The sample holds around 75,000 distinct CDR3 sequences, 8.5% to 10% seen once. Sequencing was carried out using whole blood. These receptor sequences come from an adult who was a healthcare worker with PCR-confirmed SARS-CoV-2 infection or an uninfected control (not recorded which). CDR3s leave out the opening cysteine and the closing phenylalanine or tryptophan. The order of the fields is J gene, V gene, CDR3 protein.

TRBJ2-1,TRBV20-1,SARGDGTSGVSYNEQF
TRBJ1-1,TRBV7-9,ASSPLRNRAFMNTEAF
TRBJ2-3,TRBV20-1,SARAGADTQY
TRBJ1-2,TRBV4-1,ASSQGPGTAYGYT
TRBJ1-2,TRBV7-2,ASSLARPMGYGYT
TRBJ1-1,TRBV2,ASSVPGTTEAF
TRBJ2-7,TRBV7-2,ASSLEYEQY
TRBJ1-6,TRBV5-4,ASSSERGIQSPLH
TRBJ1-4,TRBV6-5,ASRKYEKLF
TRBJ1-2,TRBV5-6,ASSLGRAGRGYT